A single T cell receptor (beta chain) is shown here with its context. Its antigen is not yet known. The input lacks base qualities; no much larger clone sits a single base away. TCRbeta CDR3 regions were amplified from genomic DNA using the immunoSEQ Assay, a bias-controlled multiplex PCR. As for the authors' bioinformatics: Within the assay, amplification of reference gene primers was used to estimate how many nucleated cells each sample contained. To quantify the absolute abundance of each unique TCRbeta CDR3 rearrangement, sequence reads were collapsed and filtered. Productive Simpson clonality was computed per sample as the square root of Simpson's diversity index over productive rearrangements. TCRdb provides this immuneACCESS table in a form limited to in-frame rearrangements. Some clones are lacking; in checked studies, under half of them reflect an unresolved V gene, and why the rest are absent is not known. V and J calls and clone size are copied from that table; D and trimming were computed from the DNA. The sample table records 70,000 or so clones; 88% of these occur just once. The ten largest clones represent around 1.3% of the sample.

These data are taken from a study of blood T cell repertoires in COVID-19 (dated by TCRdb to the early 2020s). Regarding the complete study: Samples covering the acute and convalescent phases of COVID-19 were provided by collaborators in the United States, Italy and Spain. Where available, HLA class I and class II types were taken from metadata supplied by the sample provider and were not determined by assay-based typing. The repertoires were released in a freely available public database intended as a resource for research on the immune response to SARS-CoV-2. The sample metadata nearly always contained a de-identified subject ID, COVID-19 status, age in years and sex. Samples were obtained from the ongoing ImmuneRACE study (first 160 participants) and from some 1,300 subjects provided by 6 global collaborators. Deeply sampled blood TCRbeta repertoires from subjects exposed to, actively infected with, or recovered from COVID-19 were included in the dataset. The prospective study material was composed of cDNA or gDNA derived from T cells, B-cell-depleted T cells, or PBMCs.

Each collaborating institution followed its own protocols to collect whole blood in K2EDTA tubes. For TCRbeta analysis, collaborator samples were shipped as frozen whole blood, as isolated PBMCs, or as DNA extracted from either sample type. Relative to germline, V is missing 8 bases and J is missing 8 bases, with 5 bases of the junction outside any gene match. The CDR1 and CDR2 encoded by the germline V gene (reference sequence) are MNHNY and SVGAGI. CDR3 length: 12 amino acids, cysteine to phenylalanine. The entry retains the CDR3 DNA only, 36 bases that are in frame from base 1. General conclusions and limits of the study: The amount of clinical and demographic metadata varied by source and participant and was provided uncurated.

The V and J segments used are TRBV6-6 and TRBJ2-1, with TRBD2 identical over 8 junction bases. The sequence was collected from a human donor in a cohort sampled during active COVID-19. Material: peripheral blood. The DNA sequence reads TGTGCCAGCGGGACTAGTAGTCATGAGCAGTTCTTC. Translated, it reads CASGTSSHEQFF.